The 10 T cell receptor beta chains below all came from one sample that was sequenced in a study of regulatory T cells in long-lasting Graves disease. In building TCR beta libraries, iRepertoire HTBI primers were used together with Arm-PCR of CDR3 regions. MiXCR, applied by TCRdb to the multiplex PCR reads, yields one record per CDR3 protein. The table lists about 430,000 distinct CDR3 sequences, around 23% of them singletons. Time point in this sample: persistent/refractory GD, antithyroid drugs over 5 years with positive TRAb. Scientists built the TCR library using RNA that was extracted from PBMCs. Sequencing used peripheral blood mononuclear cells (PBMCs), obtained when the disease was refractory, from a patient treated with antithyroid drugs. The receptors were gathered from a female donor with Graves disease.

Concerning this clonotype: A much larger clone is a single base away; this may be a read error. CDR3 bases: TGCGCCAGCAGCGTCAGGCCTTCCTACGAGCAGTACTTC. Translating gives CASSVRPSYEQYF. The gene calls are TRBV10-2 and TRBJ2-7, with D unresolved. CDR3 size: 13 residues. CDR1 and CDR2 (germline): WSHSY, SAAADI. With 6 bases removed from V and 1 base from J, the gap between germline ends came to 10 bases.

The rearrangement joins TRBV20-1 to TRBJ1-1; the D gene is possibly TRBD1 (5 bases). The V end lost 1 base, the J end lost 1 base, and 16 bases lay between the germline ends. Germline V lookup: CDR1 DFQATT, CDR2 SNEGSKA (reference sequence). CDR3 length: 16 residues. The CDR3 spells CSARVGGTSRNTEAFF. As DNA, the CDR3 is TGCAGTGCTAGAGTCGGTGGGACCAGTAGGAACACTGAAGCTTTCTTT.

This clonotype was observed many times. The gene calls are TRBV25-1 and TRBJ1-1; D not certain. The CDR3 contains 15 residues. Germline V gene lookup returns CDR1 MGHDK and CDR2 SYGVNS. The V and J ends lost 2 bases and 4 bases respectively, with 14 bases between them. CDR3 loop: CASSEGLDASTEAFF. As DNA, the CDR3 is TGTGCCAGCAGTGAAGGGCTGGACGCGAGCACTGAAGCTTTCTTT.

This clonotype turned up a few times. The genes are TRBV6-2 or TRBV6-3 and TRBJ2-2, with D perhaps TRBD2 (6 bases). Trimming removed 5 bases from V and 5 bases from J, with 18 bases in between. There are 16 residues in the CDR3. Germline V gives CDR1 MNHEY, CDR2 SVGEGT. CDR3 in amino acids: CASSEYSGEITGELFF. The CDR3 bases are TGTGCCAGCAGTGAATATAGCGGAGAGATTACCGGGGAGCTGTTTTTT.

This clonotype came up many times. CDR3 amino acids: CASSKDGYTF. CDR3 nucleotides: TGTGCCAGCAGTAAGGATGGCTACACCTTC. The chain links TRBV27 to TRBJ1-2; D unresolved. Looked up from germline, CDR1 is MNHEY and CDR2 is SMNVEV (reference sequence). The length of the CDR3 is 10 residues. V was clipped by 5 bases and J by 6 bases, with 4 bases between them.

This clonotype was seen more than once but under ten times. The chain employs TRBV20-1 and TRBJ2-7; 12 bases are shared with TRBD1. V gave up 8 bases and J gave up 6 bases; unmatched junction bases: 14. This CDR3 is built from 15 residues. Germline loops: CDR1 DFQATT, CDR2 SNEGSKA (reference sequence). DNA of the CDR3: TGCAGTACAGCAATCGGGACAGGGGGCATCGTCGAGCAGTACTTC. It translates to CSTAIGTGGIVEQYF.

V usage is TRBV5-4 and J usage is TRBJ2-7, with 9 bases identical to TRBD2. V lost 0 bases, J lost 5 bases, and 6 bases stayed unmatched. Germline V gene sequence: CDR1 SGHNT, CDR2 YYREEE (reference sequence). The CDR3 length is 15 residues. This chain's CDR3 is CASSLGGLALDEQYF. The CDR3 bases are TGTGCCAGCAGCTTGGGAGGACTAGCGCTGGACGAGCAGTACTTC.

The sample holds many counts of this clonotype. This chain links TRBV10-1 with TRBJ1-2; D might be TRBD1 (5 bases). CDR1 is WNHNN and CDR2 is SYGVQD in the germline V gene (reference sequence). The CDR3 is 16 residues long. V was shortened by 1 base and J by 2 bases, with 14 bases between the two germline ends. The CDR3 DNA follows: TGCGCCAGCAGTGAGTTCGGGACTCCCTCCAACTATGGCTACACCTTC. Translated, it gives CASSEFGTPSNYGYTF.

The table lists this clonotype with a few counts. The J gene is TRBJ2-6, the V gene TRBV11-2, with D tentatively TRBD1 or TRBD2 (5 bases each). The CDR3 runs 17 residues. Trimming stripped 4 bases from V and 0 bases from J, with 13 bases between. Germline V gene data show CDR1 as SGHAT and CDR2 as FQNNGV. The CDR3 region is CASSSRGRDSGANVLTF. In nucleotides, the CDR3 is TGTGCCAGCAGCTCTCGGGGACGGGACTCTGGGGCCAACGTCCTGACTTTC.

V is TRBV3-1 and J is TRBJ1-3, with D possibly being TRBD1 (5 bases). Germline assignment: CDR1 LGHDT and CDR2 YNNKEL (reference sequence). Trimming removed 0 bases from V and 0 bases from J, with 15 bases in between. The CDR3 covers 18 residues. CDR3 coding DNA: TGTGCCAGCAGCCAAGATCCAGGGCGGCAGAGCTCTGGAAACACCATATATTTT. Encoded protein: CASSQDPGRQSSGNTIYF.